The 27 T cell receptor beta chains presented below share a single source sample, sequenced in a study of T cells after posttransplantation cyclophosphamide. Cyclophosphamide on days +3 and +4 followed busulfan-fludarabine conditioning and a marrow graft. Generated by immunoSEQ multiplex PCR, the TCRdb table keeps only in-frame clones and is missing some. The sample yields some 4,500 clones, roughly 77% seen once. Material: PBMCs, obtained 29 days after a stem cell transplant with posttransplant cyclophosphamide. The origin of the receptors is a male patient in his fifties who received an allogeneic stem cell transplant from an unrelated donor, was CMV-positive, and had acute GVHD only. These T cells may partly come from the graft donor.

The gene calls are TRBV30 and TRBJ2-3; possible D gene TRBD1, 6 bases. Germline loops: CDR1 GTSNPN, CDR2 SVGIG (reference sequence). The CDR3 extends over 13 amino acids. V was shortened by 4 bases and J by 2 bases, with 10 bases between the two germline ends. The CDR3 region has the DNA TGTGCCTGGACCAGGGGTTCCACAGATACGCAGTATTTT. Amino acid sequence: CAWTRGSTDTQYF.

The rearrangement uses TRBV7-9 and TRBJ2-1; 10 bases agree with TRBD2. CDR1 SEHNR and CDR2 FQNEAQ come from the germline V gene (reference sequence). V gave up 6 bases and J gave up 7 bases; unmatched junction bases: 12. The length of the CDR3 is 16 residues. The CDR3 sequence is CASRPKREGGINEQFF. CDR3 coding DNA: TGTGCCAGCAGGCCTAAGCGGGAGGGGGGGATTAATGAGCAGTTCTTC.

The CDR3 spells CATYEGRGGELFF. Written as DNA, the CDR3 is TGTGCCACCTACGAGGGGAGGGGCGGGGAGCTGTTTTTT. The chain is built from TRBV10-3 and TRBJ2-2; TRBD2 matches 7 bases. The CDR3 runs 13 residues. Germline V lookup: CDR1 ENHRY, CDR2 SYGVKD. V lost 10 bases, J lost 7 bases, and 9 bases stayed unmatched.

The chain employs TRBV7-6 and TRBJ2-7; 8 nucleotides line up with TRBD1. V shed 4 bases, J shed 3 bases, and the junction held 11 bases outside the gene matches. The length of the CDR3 is 16 residues. CDR1 and CDR2 from the germline V gene are SGHVS and FNYEAQ. The CDR3 protein is CASSSALGTGDYEQYF. The CDR3 DNA reads TGTGCCAGCAGCTCCGCCCTGGGGACAGGTGACTACGAGCAGTACTTC.

This rearrangement joins TRBV7-2 to TRBJ2-3; TRBD2 agrees at 8 bases. The trim removed 5 bases at V and 5 bases at J, leaving 15 bases unmatched. The CDR3 totals 17 residues. Germline V gene lookup returns CDR1 SGHTA and CDR2 FQGNSA. The CDR3 nucleotides read TGTGCCAGCAGCCAAGAATTTCGGGGACTAGTAAAAGATACGCAGTATTTT. It specifies CASSQEFRGLVKDTQYF.

This clone was seen only a few times. This sequence joins TRBV4-3 and TRBJ1-1, with a possible D match to TRBD1 (6 bases). CDR1 is LGHNA and CDR2 is YSLEER in the germline V gene. CDR3 length: 15 residues. The V gene lost 1 base and the J gene lost 2 bases, with 11 bases spanning the gap. CDR3 loop: CASSQGLQGNTEAFF. In DNA form, the CDR3 reads TGCGCCAGCAGCCAAGGCCTACAGGGAAACACTGAAGCTTTCTTT.

The chain joins TRBV4-1 to TRBJ2-7; D is perhaps TRBD2 (7 bases). Germline CDR1 MGHRA, CDR2 YSYEKL. This CDR3 spans 15 amino acids. Trimming shortened V by 3 bases and J by 4 bases, and 16 bases separated the two germline ends. The CDR3 is CASSHLRGGGYEQYF. CDR3 bases: TGCGCCAGCAGCCACCTCAGAGGGGGGGGATACGAGCAGTACTTC.

The V call is TRBV9, the J call TRBJ1-5; D is ambiguous. V was cut by 2 bases and J by 2 bases, with 8 bases left in between. The CDR3 covers 14 residues. CDR1 is SGDLS and CDR2 is YYNGEE in the germline V gene. CDR3 sequence: CASSVYDGNQPQHF. As DNA, the CDR3 is TGTGCCAGCAGCGTCTACGATGGCAATCAGCCCCAGCATTTT.

The rearrangement joins TRBV30 to TRBJ1-1; TRBD1 matches 7 bases. The CDR3 is 15 amino acids. J was trimmed by 6 bases and V by 4 bases; bases with no gene match: 14. Germline assignment: CDR1 GTSNPN and CDR2 SVGIG (reference sequence). The CDR3 coding sequence is TGTGCCTGGAACACCGTCGAGGGGGACAGCTCTGAAGCTTTCTTT. Residues: CAWNTVEGDSSEAFF.

The chain has TRBV7-9 and TRBJ2-3; D is uncertain. The germline V and J ends were trimmed by 0 bases and 10 bases, with 8 bases remaining between them. Germline lookup yields CDR1 SEHNR and CDR2 FQNEAQ (reference sequence). CDR3 size: 12 residues. CDR3 nucleotides: TGTGCCAGCAGCTTAGCGGAGAGTGCGCAGTATTTT. Translating it yields CASSLAESAQYF.

The chain combines TRBV19 with TRBJ2-1; possible D gene TRBD2, 6 bases. The CDR3 covers 14 residues. Germline CDR1 and CDR2: LNHDA and SQIVND (reference sequence). Trimming took 3 bases from V and 7 from J, leaving 13 bases between them. CDR3 DNA: TGTGCCAGTAGTATCACGGGAGTGCGGAATGAGCAGTTCTTC. It specifies CASSITGVRNEQFF.

This rearrangement joins TRBV11-3 to TRBJ2-5; 8 bases match TRBD1. Unmatched junction bases numbered 9, after V lost 2 bases and J lost 4 bases. The germline CDR1 and CDR2 sequences are SGHNT and YENEEA. This CDR3 comprises 16 residues. CDR3 nucleotides: TGTGCCAGCAGCTTACCTCCGGACAGGGTGGTAGAGACCCAGTACTTC. Translation: CASSLPPDRVVETQYF.

The chain employs TRBV5-5 and TRBJ2-7; D call uncertain. The CDR3 is 15 residues long. V was cut by 0 bases and J by 2 bases, with 12 bases left in between. Germline CDR1 reads SGHKS; CDR2 reads YYEKEE (reference sequence). CDR3 in amino acids: CASSLGYHTTYEQYF. The CDR3 DNA follows: TGTGCCAGCAGCTTGGGATATCACACCACCTACGAGCAGTACTTC.

Points on this clone: Additional DNA sequences in this sample encode the identical CDR3. The V gene is TRBV11-2, the J gene TRBJ2-1; unclear D gene. Per the germline V gene, CDR1 is SGHAT and CDR2 is FQNNGV. This CDR3 has 13 residues. V was shortened by 1 base and J by 4 bases, with 5 bases between the two germline ends. The DNA of the CDR3 is TGTGCCAGCAGCTTAGGCAGGTACAATGAGCAGTTCTTC. Translation: CASSLGRYNEQFF.

The chain joins TRBV27 to TRBJ2-1, with D possibly being TRBD2 (5 bases). Germline assignment: CDR1 MNHEY and CDR2 SMNVEV (reference sequence). CDR3 size: 15 residues. V was shortened by 2 bases and J by 0 bases, with 8 bases between the two germline ends. The DNA for the CDR3 is TGTGCCAGCAGTTTAGTCCGGGGCTCCTACAATGAGCAGTTCTTC. It encodes CASSLVRGSYNEQFF.

The chain's CDR3 is CASSLTGVYEKLFF. CDR3 sequence (DNA): TGTGCCAGCAGCTTAACAGGGGTTTACGAAAAACTGTTTTTT. The J gene is TRBJ1-4, the V gene TRBV7-9, with 7 nucleotides matching TRBD1. CDR1 and CDR2 from the germline V gene are SEHNR and FQNEAQ (reference sequence). The CDR3 spans 14 residues. The V and J ends lost 2 bases and 8 bases, in that order; junction bases with no gene match: 5.

The chain carries TRBV13 and TRBJ1-2; D remains unclear. The ends were cut back, 4 bases at V and 5 bases at J, with 20 bases in the middle. This CDR3 is 16 amino acids long. Germline values: CDR1 PRHDT, CDR2 FYEKMQ (reference sequence). CDR3 nucleotides: TGTGCCAGCAGCTCCACATCCGGAGGAAAGGTTTATGGCTACACCTTC. Translated, it gives CASSSTSGGKVYGYTF.

The chain couples TRBV7-2 to TRBJ1-1, with TRBD1 matching over 8 bases. The CDR3 is 13 residues long. With 5 bases clipped from V and 6 bases from J, the junction kept 5 bases outside the gene matches. CDR1 is SGHTA and CDR2 is FQGNSA in the germline V gene. CDR3 amino acids: CASSLTGGPEAFF. Written as DNA, the CDR3 is TGTGCCAGCAGCCTTACAGGGGGTCCTGAAGCTTTCTTT.

The chain combines TRBV4-1 with TRBJ2-3; 7 bases line up with TRBD1. Trimming cost V 5 bases and J 10 bases; bases outside gene matches: 3. The CDR3 is 11 amino acids. Germline values: CDR1 MGHRA, CDR2 YSYEKL. The CDR3 spells CASSRDSSQYF. The CDR3 DNA reads as TGCGCCAGCAGCAGGGACAGCTCGCAGTATTTT.

This clone has a handful of counts. The chain carries TRBV5-6 and TRBJ2-7; TRBD2 matches 9 bases. V lost 4 bases and J lost 4; bases outside the gene matches: 9. Germline V gene sequence: CDR1 SGHDT, CDR2 YYEEEE. This CDR3 has 15 residues. CDR3 in amino acids: CASSQLYSGSYEQYF. The CDR3 DNA follows: TGTGCCAGCAGCCAACTTTATAGCGGGAGTTACGAGCAGTACTTC.

This sequence joins TRBV19 and TRBJ2-2; 10 bases map to TRBD2. Trimming took 7 bases from V and 7 from J; bases not matched to a gene: 6. The CDR3 totals 14 residues. Germline V lookup: CDR1 LNHDA, CDR2 SQIVND (reference sequence). The CDR3 coding sequence is TGTGCCAGTACCCCCGGACTAGCGGTCGGGGAGCTGTTTTTT. Protein sequence: CASTPGLAVGELFF.

This chain links TRBV5-4 with TRBJ2-1, with 8 bases lining up with TRBD2. The CDR3 consists of 15 residues. CDR1 and CDR2 (germline): SGHNT, YYREEE (reference sequence). The V segment lost 0 bases and the J segment 10 bases; nucleotides outside the gene matches: 9. The CDR3 loop is CASSLARGSGTEQFF. CDR3 DNA: TGTGCCAGCAGCTTGGCCAGGGGTAGCGGGACGGAGCAGTTCTTC.

A note on this clone: In the same sample, other DNA sequences code for this CDR3. J is TRBJ1-1 and V is TRBV19; TRBD1 might be the D (6 bases). From germline, CDR1 is LNHDA and CDR2 SQIVND (reference sequence). The CDR3 length is 15 residues. Trimming stripped 4 bases from V and 0 bases from J, with 12 bases between. This CDR3 is CASSTRTALNTEAFF. The CDR3 DNA is TGTGCCAGTAGTACGCGGACAGCGCTGAACACTGAAGCTTTCTTT.

This clone is medium-sized in the sample. The chain links TRBV6-6 to TRBJ1-5; TRBD1 is a possible D gene (5 bases). The CDR3 is 12 amino acids. CDR1 MNHNY and CDR2 SVGAGI come from the germline V gene (reference sequence). V was clipped by 5 bases and J by 5 bases, with 7 bases between them. The CDR3 sequence: CASSDSYQPQHF. In DNA form, the CDR3 reads TGTGCCAGCAGTGACAGTTATCAGCCCCAGCATTTT.

The J gene is TRBJ2-1, the V gene TRBV7-9; TRBD1 matches 9 bases. CDR3 length equals 14 residues. J was trimmed by 8 bases and V by 5 bases; bases with no gene match: 7. Germline values: CDR1 SEHNR, CDR2 FQNEAQ (reference sequence). CDR3 protein: CASSLRDRDYEQFF. CDR3 nucleotides: TGTGCCAGCAGCCTCCGGGACAGGGATTATGAGCAGTTCTTC.

CDR3 sequence: CASSPGVTGELFF. Written as DNA, the CDR3 is TGTGCCAGTAGCCCAGGGGTTACCGGGGAGCTGTTTTTT. This sequence joins TRBV19 and TRBJ2-2, with D possibly TRBD1 on 6 matching bases. The CDR3 length is 13 residues. V was cut by 6 bases and J by 5 bases, with 10 bases left in between. The germline V gene has CDR1 LNHDA and CDR2 SQIVND (reference sequence).

J is TRBJ1-1 and V is TRBV30; D may be TRBD1 (5 bases). Germline V CDR1 and CDR2: GTSNPN, SVGIG (reference sequence). CDR3 length: 15 amino acids. Trimming removed 1 base at V and 1 base at J, with 13 bases between. CDR3 sequence: CAWSASWGANTEAFF. In nucleotides, the CDR3 is TGTGCCTGGAGTGCATCTTGGGGCGCGAACACTGAAGCTTTCTTT.